This T cell receptor (beta chain) was sequenced for a study of T cells after yellow fever vaccination. Study-wide context: It was SMART-Seq v4 Ultra Low Input that prepared the fractions with low cell numbers. General observations from the study: Booster samples showed a return of most primary-vaccination clones (under 98% CD4, 70% to 90% CD8).

In regard to this clonotype: Its antigen is still unknown.

TCRdb called the 5' RACE reads again in MiXCR, with one record for every CDR3 protein. The sample carries just under 600,000 distinct CDR3 sequences, approximately 12% recorded once. The germline gives CDR1 MNHEY, CDR2 SVGAGI. This CDR3 region has 15 residues. With 5 bases removed from V and 7 bases from J, the gap between germline ends came to 15 bases. V gene TRBV6-5 combines with J gene TRBJ1-6; maybe TRBD1 (6 bases). The clonotype comes from a man aged 25 to 40 who received the YFV17D yellow fever vaccine. Source: PBMCs, taken on the day of the yellow fever booster vaccination. The DNA of the CDR3 is TGTGCCAGCAGTACAGGGAGGGTTTGGAATTCACCCCTCCACTTT. Amino acids: CASSTGRVWNSPLHF.